This T cell receptor (beta chain) was retrieved from a study of cytomegalovirus exposure and HLA in healthy donors. Study at large: Genetic ancestry analysis placed under 90% of the 400 or so donors that were genotyped in the Caucasian-associated cluster.

PCR used 60 Vbeta primers and 13 Jbeta primers. The protocol was immunoSEQ multiplex PCR, while the TCRdb copy is restricted to in-frame clones and leaves out a portion. The table includes around 140,000 clones, less than 80% detected once. The germline gives CDR1 LNHDA, CDR2 SQIVND (reference sequence). The CDR3 covers 14 residues. The V end was cut by 5 bases, the J end by 10 bases, with 15 bases between. This clone was observed a single time. The TCR originated in a man aged 45 to 65 in good health and CMV-seropositive. Sample: PBMCs. This chain connects TRBV19 to TRBJ1-6; D is possibly TRBD1 (5 bases). This chain's CDR3 is CASSPAGGDSPLHF. DNA for the CDR3: TGTGCCAGTAGTCCAGCAGGCGGGGACTCACCCCTCCACTTT.